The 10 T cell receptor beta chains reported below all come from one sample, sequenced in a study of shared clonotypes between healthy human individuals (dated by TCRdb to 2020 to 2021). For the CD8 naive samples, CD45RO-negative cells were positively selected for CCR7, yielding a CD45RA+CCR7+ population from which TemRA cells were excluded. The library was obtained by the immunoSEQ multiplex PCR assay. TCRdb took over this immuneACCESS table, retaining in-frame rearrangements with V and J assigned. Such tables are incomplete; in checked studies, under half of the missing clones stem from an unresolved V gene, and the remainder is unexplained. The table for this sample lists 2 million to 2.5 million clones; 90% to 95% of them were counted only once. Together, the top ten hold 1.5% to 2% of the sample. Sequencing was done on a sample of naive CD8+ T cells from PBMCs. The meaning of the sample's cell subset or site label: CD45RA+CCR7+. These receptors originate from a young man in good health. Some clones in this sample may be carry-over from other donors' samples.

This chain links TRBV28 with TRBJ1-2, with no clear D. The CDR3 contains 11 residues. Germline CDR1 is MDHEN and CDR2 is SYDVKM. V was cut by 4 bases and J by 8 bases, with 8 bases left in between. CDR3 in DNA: TGTGCCAGCAGTTCGTGGGAGGGCTACACCTTC. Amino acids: CASSSWEGYTF.

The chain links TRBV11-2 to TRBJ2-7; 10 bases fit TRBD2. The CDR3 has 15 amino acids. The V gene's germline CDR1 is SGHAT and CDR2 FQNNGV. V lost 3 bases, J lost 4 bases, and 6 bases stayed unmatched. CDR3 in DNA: TGTGCCAGCAGCTTGCTAGCGGGAGAGAGGTACGAGCAGTACTTC. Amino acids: CASSLLAGERYEQYF.

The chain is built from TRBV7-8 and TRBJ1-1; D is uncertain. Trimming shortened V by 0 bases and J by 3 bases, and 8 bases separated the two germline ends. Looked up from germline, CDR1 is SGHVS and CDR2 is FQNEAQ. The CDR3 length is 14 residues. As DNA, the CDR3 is TGTGCCAGCAGCTTAGCCGGGTTGTACACTGAAGCTTTCTTT. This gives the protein CASSLAGLYTEAFF.

The CDR3 region has the DNA TGTGTCAGAAGCGAAATTAAAGGGACAGGGGGAAACACCGGGGAGCTGTTTTTT. This translates into CVRSEIKGTGGNTGELFF. This rearrangement joins TRBV7-5 to TRBJ2-2; the D call in the table, TRBD1, was not verified against the DNA. TRBV7-5 is termed a pseudogene. This CDR3 contains 18 residues.

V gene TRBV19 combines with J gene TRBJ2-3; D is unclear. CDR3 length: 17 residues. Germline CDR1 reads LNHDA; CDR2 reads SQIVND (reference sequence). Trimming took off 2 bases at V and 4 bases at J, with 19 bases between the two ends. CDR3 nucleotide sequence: TGTGCCAGTAGTATATTTTACCCGCGACTTGAGTCAGATACGCAGTATTTT. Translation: CASSIFYPRLESDTQYF.

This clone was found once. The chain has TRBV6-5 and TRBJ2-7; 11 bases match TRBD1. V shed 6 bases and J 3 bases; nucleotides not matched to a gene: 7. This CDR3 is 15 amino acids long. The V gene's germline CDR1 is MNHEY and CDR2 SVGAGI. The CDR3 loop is CASSPGGQGGYEQYF. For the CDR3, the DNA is TGTGCCAGCAGCCCCGGGGGACAGGGGGGCTACGAGCAGTACTTC.

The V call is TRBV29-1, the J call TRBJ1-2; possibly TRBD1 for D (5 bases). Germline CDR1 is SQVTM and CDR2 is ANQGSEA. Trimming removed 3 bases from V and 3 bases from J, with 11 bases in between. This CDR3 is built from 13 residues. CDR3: CSVDMGLYYGYTF. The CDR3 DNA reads TGCAGCGTTGACATGGGGCTTTACTATGGCTACACCTTC. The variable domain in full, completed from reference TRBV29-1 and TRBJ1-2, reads SAVISQKPSRDICQRGTSLTIQCQVDSQVTMMFWYRQQPGQSLTLIATANQGSEATYESGFVIDKFPISRPNLTFSTLTVSNMSPEDSSIYLCSVDMGLYYGYTFGSGTRLTVV.

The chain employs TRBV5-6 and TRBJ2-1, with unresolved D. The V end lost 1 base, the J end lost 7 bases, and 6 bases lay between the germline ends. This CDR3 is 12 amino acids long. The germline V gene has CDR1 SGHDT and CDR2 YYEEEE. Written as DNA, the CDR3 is TGTGCCAGCAGCTTGCAATGGAATGAGCAGTTCTTC. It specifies CASSLQWNEQFF.

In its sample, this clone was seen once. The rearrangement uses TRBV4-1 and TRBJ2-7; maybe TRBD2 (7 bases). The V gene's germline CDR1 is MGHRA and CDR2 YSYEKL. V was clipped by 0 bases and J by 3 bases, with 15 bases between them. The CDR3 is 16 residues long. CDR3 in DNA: TGCGCCAGCAGCCAAGAGGTTGGACAGCGGGGCTACGAGCAGTACTTC. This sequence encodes CASSQEVGQRGYEQYF.

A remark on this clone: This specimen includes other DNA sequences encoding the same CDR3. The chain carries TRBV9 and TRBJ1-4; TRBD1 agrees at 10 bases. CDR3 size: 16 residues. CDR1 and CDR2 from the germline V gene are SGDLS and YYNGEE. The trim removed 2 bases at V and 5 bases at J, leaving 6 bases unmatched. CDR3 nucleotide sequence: TGTGCCAGCAGCGTCGCGGGGACAGGGGTCAATGAAAAACTGTTTTTT. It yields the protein CASSVAGTGVNEKLFF.